This T cell receptor beta chain was retrieved from a study of tumour-infiltrating T cells in Burkitt lymphoma. Study as a whole: The Burkitt lymphoma cohort spanned all epidemiological subtypes.

Relative to its sample, this clone is medium-sized (0.01 to 0.1%). Profiling relied on immunoSEQ multiplex PCR, and the TCRdb table lists in-frame clones only, not all of them. The sample lists 3,000 to 5,000 clones, 11% to 15% occurring once. The CDR3 is 14 amino acids. V was trimmed by 6 bases and J by 0 bases, leaving 10 bases between them. Germline V gene lookup returns CDR1 MNHEY and CDR2 SMNVEV (reference sequence). The sample comprised tumor tissue. The receptor comes from a human donor with Burkitt lymphoma. V usage is TRBV27 and J usage is TRBJ2-3; TRBD1 is a possible D gene (6 bases). CDR3 in amino acids: CASRPTGSTDTQYF. The CDR3 DNA reads TGTGCCAGCAGGCCGACAGGCAGCACAGATACGCAGTATTTT.